The following is a T cell receptor (beta chain) sequence with its context. Antigen unknown. Other DNA sequences in this specimen translate into the identical CDR3. The data are from a study of T cell responses to AZD1222 COVID-19 vaccine. Study results and caveats: The study found vaccine-associated CD4 TCRs spanning spike, dominant at 160-218 and 743-854. Of spike-specific TCRs, nearly half reportedly target regions left unmutated in variants.

Trimming removed 1 base at V and 7 bases at J, with 5 bases between. The V gene's germline CDR1 is LGHDT and CDR2 YNNKEL (reference sequence). CDR3 length: 12 residues. Clones were sequenced by immunoSEQ multiplex PCR, and TCRdb holds only the in-frame ones, with some missing. The sample yields about 100,000 clones, around nine tenths seen once. This specimen consisted of peripheral blood, obtained on day 0 of MenACWY control vaccination. J is TRBJ2-1 and V is TRBV3-1 (or the pseudogene TRBV3-2); D uncertain. This TCR derives from an adult in good health. CDR3 bases: TGTGCCAGCAGCCAAGTATCTAATGAGCAGTTCTTC. Amino acid sequence: CASSQVSNEQFF.